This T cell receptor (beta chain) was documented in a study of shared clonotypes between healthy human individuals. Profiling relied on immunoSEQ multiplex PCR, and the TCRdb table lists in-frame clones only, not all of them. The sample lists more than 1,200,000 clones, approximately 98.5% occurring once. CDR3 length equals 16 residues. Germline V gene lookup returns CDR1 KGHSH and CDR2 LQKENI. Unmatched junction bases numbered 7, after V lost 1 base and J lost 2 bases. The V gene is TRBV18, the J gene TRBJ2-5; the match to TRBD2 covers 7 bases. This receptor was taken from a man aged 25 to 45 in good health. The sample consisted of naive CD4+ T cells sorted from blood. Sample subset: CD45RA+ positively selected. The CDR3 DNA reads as TGTGCCAGCTCACCACAGGTAGCGGGTATACAAGAGACCCAGTACTTC. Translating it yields CASSPQVAGIQETQYF.